Listed below are T cell receptor beta chains from one sample, sequenced in a study of shared clonotypes between healthy human individuals. Sequencing used immunoSEQ multiplex PCR; TCRdb keeps in-frame clones, though not all of them. The sample has some 980,000 clones; 70% to 85% are singletons. The source material was memory CD4+ T cells sorted from blood. These receptors all stem from a man between 18 and 29 years old in good health. CDR3s include the opening cysteine and the closing phenylalanine or tryptophan. The D gene is left open where the match is weak. Size is stated for part of the rows, as once, few or many counts, or as a class when the clone is expanded.

>TRBJ2-7|TRBD2|TRBV6-5|-
CASSTGTSGRTGQYF
TGTGCCAGCAGTACAGGGACTAGCGGGCGAACCGGGCAGTACTTC
>TRBJ1-2|-|TRBV7-2|-
CASSPGAFSRDGYTF
TGTGCCAGCAGCCCCGGGGCCTTTAGCAGGGACGGCTACACCTTC
>TRBJ2-1|-|TRBV21-1|once
CASSTRRGQGYNEQFF
TGTGCCAGCAGCACCCGACGCGGGCAGGGTTACAATGAGCAGTTCTTC
>TRBJ2-4|-|TRBV29-1|once
CSVEGGIENIQYF
TGCAGCGTTGAAGGCGGGATCGAAAACATTCAGTACTTC
>TRBJ2-3|TRBD2|TRBV5-4|-
CASSPRGTSGVTDTQYF
TGTGCCAGCAGCCCAAGAGGAACTAGCGGGGTAACAGATACGCAGTATTTT
>TRBJ2-3|-|TRBV7-9|once
CASTRDANTFTDTQYF
TGTGCCAGCACCCGGGACGCAAATACGTTCACAGATACGCAGTATTTT
>TRBJ1-5|-|TRBV30|-
CAWSVSGSNQPQHF
TGTGCCTGGAGTGTCTCGGGGAGCAATCAGCCCCAGCATTTT
>TRBJ2-2|-|TRBV28|-
CASSFRGRTGELFF
TGTGCCAGCAGTTTCCGGGGACGGACCGGGGAGCTGTTTTTT
>TRBJ2-5|TRBD2|TRBV7-3|-
CASSLSGVPSETQYF
TGTGCCAGCAGCCTTAGCGGGGTCCCGTCGGAGACCCAGTACTTC
>TRBJ1-1|-|TRBV7-9|-
CASSLAGHTEAFF
TGTGCCAGCAGCTTGGCGGGGCACACTGAAGCTTTCTTT
>TRBJ1-2|TRBD1|TRBV28|-
CASTWDRSGGYTF
TGTGCCAGCACCTGGGACAGGTCGGGTGGCTACACCTTC
>TRBJ1-6|-|TRBV7-9|-
CASSPPQGSSPLHF
TGTGCCAGCAGCCCCCCACAGGGATCTTCACCCCTCCACTTT
>TRBJ2-1|TRBD2|TRBV9|few
CASSGSGRGGPSGYNEQFF
TGTGCCAGCAGCGGTTCAGGGCGGGGGGGCCCTTCGGGCTACAATGAGCAGTTCTTC
>TRBJ2-1|TRBD2|TRBV7-2|-
CASSRSGGASYNEQFF
TGTGCCAGCAGTCGTAGCGGGGGGGCCTCCTACAATGAGCAGTTCTTC
>TRBJ1-1|-|TRBV6-5|-
CASSYPQGSNTEAFF
TGTGCCAGCAGTTACCCACAGGGATCGAACACTGAAGCTTTCTTT
>TRBJ2-5|TRBD2|TRBV27|few
CASSYTGLAEEETQYF
TGTGCCAGCAGTTACACGGGACTAGCGGAGGAAGAGACCCAGTACTTC
>TRBJ2-2|TRBD2|TRBV5-1|-
CASSLREGSYGELFF
TGCGCCAGCAGCTTGCGGGAGGGAAGTTACGGGGAGCTGTTTTTT
>TRBJ2-1|-|TRBV7-8|-
CASSLVGFEQFF
TGTGCCAGCAGCTTAGTGGGGTTCGAGCAGTTCTTC
>TRBJ2-5|TRBD1|TRBV6-5|-
CASHRQGAWETQYF
TGTGCCAGCCACAGACAGGGGGCATGGGAGACCCAGTACTTC
>TRBJ1-6|-|TRBV5-1|many
CASSLTSRGNSPLHF
TGCGCCAGCAGCTTAACCAGCCGCGGTAATTCACCCCTCCACTTT
>TRBJ2-3|-|TRBV4-2|once
CASGDGVSGTDTQYF
TGTGCCAGCGGGGACGGGGTATCGGGAACAGATACGCAGTATTTT
>TRBJ2-3|TRBD2|TRBV18|-
CASSPLPGGATDTQYF
TGTGCCAGCTCACCACTCCCGGGAGGAGCGACAGATACGCAGTATTTT
>TRBJ1-2|-|TRBV5-6|-
CASSFDGGARPYGYTF
TGTGCCAGCAGCTTTGACGGGGGCGCGAGGCCTTATGGCTACACCTTC
>TRBJ2-5|-|TRBV4-1|-
CASSQPGKTGTPGETQYF
TGCGCCAGCAGCCAACCGGGCAAAACCGGGACACCGGGTGAGACCCAGTACTTC
>TRBJ2-5|-|TRBV16|-
CASCVNPGGMETQYF
TGTGCCAGCTGCGTAAACCCCGGAGGGATGGAGACCCAGTACTTC
>TRBJ2-3|-|TRBV2|-
CASRRVADTQYF
TGTGCCAGCAGGAGAGTAGCGGATACGCAGTATTTT
>TRBJ1-3|-|TRBV9|once
CASSRDSGNTIYF
TGTGCCAGCAGCAGGGACTCTGGAAACACCATATATTTT
>TRBJ2-3|-|TRBV10-1|-
CASSDRGTDTQYF
TGCGCCAGCAGTGACCGGGGTACAGATACGCAGTATTTT
>TRBJ2-3|-|TRBV4-1|-
CASSHPGEADTQYF
TGCGCCAGCAGCCACCCGGGGGAGGCAGATACGCAGTATTTT
>TRBJ1-4|-|TRBV11-2|-
CASSLAQGLKNEKLFF
TGTGCCAGCAGCTTAGCACAGGGTTTAAAGAATGAAAAACTGTTTTTT
>TRBJ1-2|TRBD1|TRBV25-1|-
CASSDPDRVGGGYTF
TGTGCCAGCAGTGACCCCGACAGGGTAGGAGGTGGCTACACCTTC
>TRBJ2-7|-|TRBV6-1|-
CASSERASIMFNEQYF
TGTGCCAGCAGTGAAAGAGCCAGCATTATGTTCAACGAGCAGTACTTC
>TRBJ2-4|TRBD2|TRBV10-1|-
CASKLTSGGSADIQYF
TGCGCCAGCAAATTGACTAGCGGGGGGTCAGCTGACATTCAGTACTTC
>TRBJ1-2|TRBD1|TRBV5-4|-
CASSEGAHYGYTF
TGTGCCAGCAGCGAGGGGGCCCACTATGGCTACACCTTC
>TRBJ2-5|TRBD1|TRBV28|once
CASSPTGGRETQYF
TGTGCCAGCAGTCCAACAGGGGGCAGGGAGACCCAGTACTTC
>TRBJ1-1|-|TRBV10-3|-
CAISSFRDGEAFF
TGTGCCATCAGCTCATTCCGGGACGGTGAAGCTTTCTTT
>TRBJ2-1|-|TRBV5-1|-
CASSLQNEQFF
TGCGCCAGCAGCTTGCAAAATGAGCAGTTCTTC
>TRBJ1-5|-|TRBV6-1|-
CASSEGAANNQPQHF
TGTGCCAGCAGTGAAGGAGCGGCCAACAATCAGCCCCAGCATTTT
>TRBJ2-1|TRBD2|TRBV19|once
CASSSPGLTRRTMNNEQFF
TGTGCCAGTAGTAGCCCGGGACTAACAAGAAGAACTATGAACAATGAGCAGTTCTTC
>TRBJ1-1|TRBD1|TRBV7-2|-
CASSSTTGVGTEAFF
TGTGCCAGCAGCTCTACCACAGGGGTAGGGACTGAAGCTTTCTTT
>TRBJ1-4|-|TRBV5-6|-
CASSLDRSEKLFF
TGTGCCAGCAGCCTTGACAGATCTGAAAAACTGTTTTTT
>TRBJ2-1|-|TRBV18|-
CASSPLGSTVEQFF
TGTGCCAGCTCACCCTTAGGATCGACCGTTGAGCAGTTCTTC
>TRBJ1-2|TRBD1|TRBV6-5|few
CASSPGQARGYTF
TGTGCCAGCAGTCCCGGACAGGCCAGGGGCTACACCTTC
>TRBJ1-2|-|TRBV7-8|-
CASSPAGIGYTF
TGTGCCAGCAGCCCGGCAGGGATTGGCTACACCTTC
>TRBJ2-3|-|TRBV12-5|-
CASGPPSRDTQYF
TGTGCTAGTGGTCCCCCTTCACGTGATACGCAGTATTTT
>TRBJ2-3|-|TRBV11-3|few
CASSTYGSTDTQYF
TGTGCCAGCAGCACCTATGGTAGCACAGATACGCAGTATTTT
>TRBJ1-6|-|TRBV7-8|-
CASSPNSVYNSPLHF
TGTGCCAGCAGCCCAAACAGCGTCTATAATTCACCCCTCCACTTT
>TRBJ2-1|-|TRBV7-3|-
CASSLRNSPEGQFF
TGTGCCAGCAGCTTAAGGAACAGTCCAGAAGGCCAGTTCTTC
>TRBJ2-2|TRBD2|TRBV5-6|many
CASSKRTSGRGDTGELFF
TGTGCCAGCAGCAAACGGACTAGCGGGAGGGGGGACACCGGGGAGCTGTTTTTT
>TRBJ2-5|TRBD1|TRBV11-2|-
CASSLQGEETQYF
TGTGCCAGCAGCTTACAGGGGGAAGAGACCCAGTACTTC
>TRBJ1-3|-|TRBV5-8|-
CASTLGNSGNTIYF
TGTGCCAGCACCCTTGGTAACTCTGGAAACACCATATATTTT
>TRBJ2-2|-|TRBV4-1|-
CASSQEPGRIGELFF
TGCGCCAGCAGCCAAGAGCCCGGGAGAATCGGGGAGCTGTTTTTT
>TRBJ2-7|TRBD2|TRBV10-2|-
CASSEGGTSNYEQYF
TGCGCCAGCAGTGAGGGGGGGACTAGCAACTACGAGCAGTACTTC
>TRBJ1-2|TRBD1|TRBV6-6|-
CASSASGLGGHTF
TGTGCCAGCAGTGCCTCGGGCTTAGGGGGCCACACCTTC
>TRBJ1-4|-|TRBV6-6|-
CASSYAGNEKLFF
TGTGCCAGCAGTTATGCCGGAAATGAAAAACTGTTTTTT
>TRBJ2-5|TRBD2|TRBV10-2|-
CASSRTSGSGQTQYF
TGCGCCAGCAGCCGGACTAGCGGGAGTGGACAGACCCAGTACTTC
>TRBJ1-5|-|TRBV28|-
CASSLREGQPQHF
TGTGCCAGCAGTTTGAGGGAAGGTCAGCCCCAGCATTTT
>TRBJ1-2|-|TRBV25-1|-
CASSEEGGTYGYTF
TGTGCCAGCAGTGAAGAGGGGGGTACCTATGGCTACACCTTC
>TRBJ1-4|-|TRBV7-2|few
CASSLTVNEKLFF
TGTGCCAGCAGCTTAACCGTTAATGAAAAACTGTTTTTT